The 23 T cell receptor beta chains below all came from one sample that was sequenced in a study of T-cell reconstitution after alpha-beta-depleted transplantation in children. This sample's TCRbeta library carried unique molecular identifier barcodes. TCRdb passed the PCR reads through MiXCR, listing each CDR3 protein once. This table has about 200,000 distinct CDR3 sequences, just under 6.5% appearing once. The source was PBMCs, collected before TCRalphabeta/CD19-depleted stem cell transplant. The receptors were sampled from a girl under three years old with combined immunodeficiency, due to receive a stem cell transplant.

This clonotype was seen at least ten times. The chain carries TRBV27 and TRBJ1-6; the D is unclear. Trimming stripped 8 bases from V and 7 bases from J, with 18 bases between. CDR1 is MNHEY, CDR2 SMNVEV, per germline (reference sequence). This CDR3 spans 15 amino acids. The CDR3 DNA reads as TGTGCCAGCTCGGAGGACCTTCAAGGGAATTCACCCCTCCACTTT. It encodes CASSEDLQGNSPLHF.

This clonotype has a handful of counts. This chain connects TRBV7-9 to TRBJ2-5, with D possibly matching TRBD2 (6 bases). The CDR3 spans 15 residues. Per germline, CDR1 SEHNR and CDR2 FQNEAQ (reference sequence). Trimming stripped 1 base from V and 7 bases from J, with 16 bases between. The CDR3 DNA sequence: TGTGCCAGCAGCTTAGAAGGGCGGGTCGGGGGGACCCAGTACTTC. Residues: CASSLEGRVGGTQYF.

This clonotype was seen a handful of times. Germline is not matched at one junction end, which may reflect a read error. V gene TRBV12-3 or TRBV12-4 combines with J gene TRBJ2-5; 16 nucleotides align to TRBD2. The CDR3 totals 19 residues. The DNA for the CDR3 is TGTGCCAGCTGTTTATCCGGGACTAGCGGGAGGGGGGCTCGGGGGACCCAGTACTTC. Its protein product is CASCLSGTSGRGARGTQYF.

This clonotype was picked up many times. The CDR3 region is CATSDREGAANEQFF. DNA of the CDR3: TGTGCCACCAGTGATCGGGAGGGCGCGGCCAATGAGCAGTTCTTC. The chain recombines TRBV24-1 with TRBJ2-1; 8 nucleotides match TRBD2. CDR1 and CDR2 from the germline V gene are KGHDR and SFDVKD. With 3 bases clipped from V and 6 bases from J, the junction kept 6 bases outside the gene matches. The CDR3 length is 15 residues.

This clonotype was seen many times. The J gene is TRBJ1-1, the V gene TRBV29-1; D possibly corresponds to TRBD1 (6 bases). The germline V gene encodes CDR1 SQVTM and CDR2 ANQGSEA. V lost 1 base to trimming and J lost 4 bases, with 13 bases between them. This CDR3 comprises 14 residues. DNA for the CDR3: TGCAGCGTTGAAGCCCCTACAGGGCCCACTGAAGCTTTCTTT. It specifies CSVEAPTGPTEAFF.

This clonotype was observed many times. The genes are TRBV10-3 and TRBJ2-7; no firm D call. CDR1 and CDR2 (germline): ENHRY, SYGVKD. The CDR3 runs to 13 residues. Trimming stripped 3 bases from V and 2 bases from J, with 8 bases between. In DNA, the CDR3 is TGTGCCATCAGTGATGCAGGCGCCTACGAGCAGTACTTC. Translation: CAISDAGAYEQYF.

This clonotype has ten or more counts. The chain recombines TRBV20-1 with TRBJ2-7, with no clear D. The CDR3 spans 14 residues. The V gene's germline CDR1 is DFQATT and CDR2 SNEGSKA (reference sequence). The ends were cut back, 0 bases at V and 4 bases at J, with 13 bases in the middle. The CDR3 sequence: CSARDITASYEQYF. CDR3 DNA: TGCAGTGCTAGAGATATAACAGCAAGTTACGAGCAGTACTTC.

This clonotype was counted ten times or more. V is TRBV7-2 and J is TRBJ1-1; D is ambiguous. The V gene's germline CDR1 is SGHTA and CDR2 FQGNSA. This CDR3 region has 9 residues. The DNA for the CDR3 is TGTGCGGTAGGGACTGAAGCTTTCTTT. Translating it yields CAVGTEAFF. The whole variable domain, filled in from reference TRBV7-2 and TRBJ1-1, reads GAGVSQSPSNKVTEKGKDVELRCDPISGHTALYWYRQSLGQGLEFLIYFQGNSAPDKSGLPSDRFSAERTGGSVSTLTIQRTQQEDSAVYLCAVGTEAFFGQGTRLTVV.

This clonotype has ten or more counts. V is TRBV20-1 and J is TRBJ2-7; the match to TRBD2 covers 9 bases. Germline values: CDR1 DFQATT, CDR2 SNEGSKA (reference sequence). The CDR3 runs to 11 residues. The CDR3 sequence is CSPSGTYEQYF. Here the CDR3 DNA reads TGCAGCCCTAGCGGGACCTACGAGCAGTACTTC.

The chain combines TRBV7-3 with TRBJ1-1; unclear D gene. This CDR3 has 13 amino acids. V was shortened by 5 bases and J by 3 bases, with 10 bases between the two germline ends. Germline values: CDR1 SGHTA, CDR2 FQGTGA. The CDR3 loop is CASSASGYTEAFF. Here the CDR3 DNA reads TGTGCCAGCAGCGCATCGGGCTACACTGAAGCTTTCTTT. Full variable domain (rest looked up from reference TRBV7-3 and TRBJ1-1): GAGVSQTPSNKVTEKGKYVELRCDPISGHTALYWYRQSLGQGPEFLIYFQGTGAADDSGLPNDRFFAVRPEGSVSTLKIQRTERGDSAVYLCASSASGYTEAFFGQGTRLTVV.

The chain links TRBV29-1 to TRBJ2-5; no clear D gene. Trimming took off 4 bases at V and 7 bases at J, with 10 bases between the two ends. CDR3 length: 11 amino acids. Germline lookup yields CDR1 SQVTM and CDR2 ANQGSEA. The CDR3 is CSVGLRRTQYF. CDR3 nucleotide sequence: TGCAGCGTTGGCCTTAGGAGGACCCAGTACTTC.

This clonotype was counted ten times or more. The chain uses TRBV7-8 and TRBJ2-7; no reliable D call. Germline CDR1 SGHVS, CDR2 FQNEAQ. This CDR3 contains 13 residues. V was clipped by 1 base and J by 4 bases, with 8 bases between them. The DNA of the CDR3 is TGTGCCAGCAGCTTAGGCCAGCAGTACGAGCAGTACTTC. Protein product: CASSLGQQYEQYF.

The table lists this clonotype with many counts. This chain joins TRBV10-3 and TRBJ2-5, with TRBD1 matching 7 bases. V shed 3 bases, J shed 7 bases, and the junction held 8 bases outside the gene matches. CDR3 size: 14 residues. Germline V gene lookup returns CDR1 ENHRY and CDR2 SYGVKD. CDR3 sequence: CAISEEGALGTQYF. The CDR3 nucleotides read TGTGCCATCAGTGAAGAGGGGGCCCTAGGGACCCAGTACTTC.

This clonotype was seen repeatedly, ten times or more. The chain carries TRBV12-3 or TRBV12-4 and TRBJ2-3; D unresolved. The V end was cut by 1 base, the J end by 4 bases, with 9 bases between. There are 14 residues in the CDR3. DNA for the CDR3: TGTGCCAGCAGTTTAGGTTCGTGGGCAGATACGCAGTATTTT. Its translation is CASSLGSWADTQYF.

This clonotype appeared many times. The chain recombines TRBV9 with TRBJ2-4, with unresolved D. The CDR3 is 16 residues long. Trimming left V 1 base short and J 5 bases short, with 16 bases between. Germline values: CDR1 SGDLS, CDR2 YYNGEE. For the CDR3, the DNA is TGTGCCAGCAGCGTAATCCCAGAGGCGATCCAAAACATTCAGTACTTC. Its protein is CASSVIPEAIQNIQYF.

This clonotype has a count of ten or more. J is TRBJ2-3 and V is TRBV20-1, with D maybe TRBD1 (6 bases). With 4 bases removed from V and 0 bases from J, the gap between germline ends came to 23 bases. This CDR3 contains 18 residues. Germline CDR1 is DFQATT and CDR2 is SNEGSKA (reference sequence). The CDR3 DNA reads TGCAGTGCTAAGCCCTTCCAATGGGAGCAGGGGAGCACAGATACGCAGTATTTT. Translating it yields CSAKPFQWEQGSTDTQYF.

In its sample, this clonotype was seen many times. This rearrangement joins TRBV5-1 to TRBJ1-4; TRBD1 aligns across 8 bases. Germline CDR1 and CDR2: SGHRS and YFSETQ. Germline trimming cut 3 bases from V and 8 bases from J; bases unmatched to any gene: 9. CDR3 size: 15 residues. The CDR3 DNA follows: TGCGCCAGCAGCTGGGGACAGGTCGGGACCGAAAAACTGTTTTTT. Protein sequence: CASSWGQVGTEKLFF.

This clonotype was counted many times. The rearrangement joins TRBV20-1 to TRBJ2-7; possible D gene TRBD2, 6 bases. Trimming removed 6 bases from V and 4 bases from J, with 25 bases in between. This CDR3 has 16 amino acids. Germline V lookup: CDR1 DFQATT, CDR2 SNEGSKA (reference sequence). The CDR3 here is CSAPSGRQVSRYEQYF. CDR3 DNA: TGCAGTGCACCGAGCGGGCGGCAAGTTTCCCGTTACGAGCAGTACTTC.

This clonotype was detected many times. This chain links TRBV15 with TRBJ2-5; D is unresolved. Germline CDR1 reads LNHNV; CDR2 reads YYDKDF (reference sequence). Trimming cost V 3 bases and J 1 base, with 6 bases left between them. This CDR3 spans 13 amino acids. The CDR3 loop is CATSRTLQETQYF. The CDR3 bases are TGTGCCACCAGCAGGACTCTCCAAGAGACCCAGTACTTC.

This clonotype was observed many times. The chain is built from TRBV7-3 and TRBJ2-7, with D maybe TRBD2 (6 bases). Germline V gives CDR1 SGHTA, CDR2 FQGTGA. V lost 3 bases, J lost 4 bases, and 16 bases lay in between. CDR3 length equals 15 residues. The CDR3 nucleotides read TGTGCCAGCAGCTTCTTTCACGGGAGTAGTTACGAGCAGTACTTC. It translates to CASSFFHGSSYEQYF.

This clonotype was picked up many times. V gene TRBV7-9 combines with J gene TRBJ2-7, with a weak D call TRBD2 (5 bases). CDR1 is SEHNR, CDR2 FQNEAQ, per germline (reference sequence). CDR3 length: 12 residues. The V end lost 1 base, the J end lost 6 bases, and 7 bases lay between the germline ends. Here the CDR3 reads CASSLGGIEQYF. In DNA form, the CDR3 reads TGTGCCAGCAGCTTAGGAGGGATCGAGCAGTACTTC.

This clonotype showed up many times. V and J are TRBV12-3 or TRBV12-4 and TRBJ2-5; TRBD1 aligns across 7 bases. The junction had 22 bases not matched to a gene; V was cut back by 7 bases and J by 5 bases. This CDR3 has 18 residues. The CDR3 bases are TGTGCCAGCACCCCTCCGGGACAGCATGTCTGGGTCGAGGAGACCCAGTACTTC. This codes for CASTPPGQHVWVEETQYF.

This clonotype has only a few counts. This rearrangement joins TRBV7-2 to TRBJ1-2, with no clear D. Germline lookup yields CDR1 SGHTA and CDR2 FQGNSA. V shed 5 bases and J shed 10 bases, with 11 bases lying between them. This CDR3 spans 11 amino acids. CDR3 in amino acids: CASSLDEDYTF. The CDR3 DNA sequence: TGTGCCAGCAGCCTCGACGAAGACTACACCTTC.